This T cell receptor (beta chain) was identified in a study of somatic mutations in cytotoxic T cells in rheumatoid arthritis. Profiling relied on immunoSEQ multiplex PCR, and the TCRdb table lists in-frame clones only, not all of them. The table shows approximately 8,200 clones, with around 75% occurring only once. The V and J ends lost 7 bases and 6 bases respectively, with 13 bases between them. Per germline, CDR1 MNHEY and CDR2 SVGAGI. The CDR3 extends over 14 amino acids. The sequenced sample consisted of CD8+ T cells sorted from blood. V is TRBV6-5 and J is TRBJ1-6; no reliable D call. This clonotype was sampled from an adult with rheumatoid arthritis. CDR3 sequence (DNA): TGTGCCAGCACCGATGGGCAGACTAATTCACCCCTCCACTTT. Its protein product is CASTDGQTNSPLHF.